This passage covers 18 T cell receptor beta chains from one sample sequenced in a study of T cells in tuberculosis. Profiling relied on immunoSEQ multiplex PCR, and the TCRdb table lists in-frame clones only, not all of them. The sample yields about 33,000 clones, roughly 95% seen once. Sequenced sample: PBMCs. These receptors were obtained from a donor aged 10-29 years with latent tuberculosis or without tuberculosis infection.

The rearrangement links TRBV5-4 to TRBJ2-3; D is possibly TRBD1 (6 bases). Germline V lookup: CDR1 SGHNT, CDR2 YYREEE (reference sequence). V lost 2 bases, J lost 1 base, and 11 bases lay in between. The CDR3 is 15 residues long. CDR3 amino acids: CASSFRGIGTDTQYF. The CDR3, as DNA: TGTGCCAGCAGCTTTAGGGGGATTGGCACAGATACGCAGTATTTT.

The genes are TRBV27 and TRBJ2-1, with D possibly matching TRBD2 (7 bases). This CDR3 spans 14 amino acids. The V gene lost 2 bases and the J gene lost 5 bases, with 10 bases spanning the gap. Germline V gene data show CDR1 as MNHEY and CDR2 as SMNVEV (reference sequence). The CDR3 coding sequence is TGTGCCAGCAGTTTAACGGGGGGCAACAATGAGCAGTTCTTC. Its translation: CASSLTGGNNEQFF.

The chain joins TRBV5-5 to TRBJ2-7; TRBD2 is a possible D gene (5 bases). The CDR3 spans 14 residues. V shed 3 bases and J shed 2 bases, with 12 bases lying between them. Per germline, CDR1 SGHKS and CDR2 YYEKEE (reference sequence). The CDR3 sequence is CASSSSGPPYEQYF. In nucleotides, the CDR3 is TGTGCCAGCAGCTCAAGCGGTCCTCCCTACGAGCAGTACTTC.

This chain connects TRBV2 to TRBJ2-5, with D tentatively TRBD2 (7 bases). CDR3 length: 15 residues. The V end was cut by 6 bases, the J end by 2 bases, with 16 bases between. Germline lookup yields CDR1 SNHLY and CDR2 FYNNEI. The CDR3, as DNA: TGTGCCAGCAGACTAGGGGGGGACCCTCAAGAGACCCAGTACTTC. Protein product: CASRLGGDPQETQYF. Combining the CDR3 with reference TRBV2 and TRBJ2-5 gives the whole variable domain EPEVTQTPSHQVTQMGQEVILRCVPISNHLYFYWYRQILGQKVEFLVSFYNNEISEKSEIFDDQFSVERPDGSNFTLKIRSTKLEDSAMYFCASRLGGDPQETQYFGPGTRLLVL.

The rearrangement links TRBV5-1 to TRBJ1-2; possible D gene TRBD1, 5 bases. Germline V gene data show CDR1 as SGHRS and CDR2 as YFSETQ. V dropped 4 bases and J dropped 5 bases, with 18 bases sitting between them. This CDR3 spans 15 amino acids. CDR3 residues: CASSDDHGAGYGYTF. For the CDR3, the DNA is TGCGCCAGCAGCGACGACCATGGGGCAGGATATGGCTACACCTTC.

The chain employs TRBV6-6 and TRBJ1-2; D perhaps matches TRBD1 (5 bases). V lost 4 bases, J lost 5 bases, and 17 bases lay in between. This CDR3 spans 15 amino acids. Germline V CDR1 and CDR2: MNHNY, SVGAGI (reference sequence). CDR3: CASSWFLGEGYGYTF. CDR3 DNA sequence: TGTGCCAGCAGTTGGTTTTTGGGGGAGGGGTATGGCTACACCTTC.

V is TRBV9 and J is TRBJ1-2, with 7 bases fitting TRBD1. CDR3 size: 14 residues. Germline CDR1 reads SGDLS; CDR2 reads YYNGEE. J gave up 8 bases and V 0 bases, and 7 bases lay outside the gene matches. CDR3 bases: TGTGCCAGCAGCGTAGATGAGGGGGCGAGCGGCTACACCTTC. The encoded protein is CASSVDEGASGYTF.

The genes are TRBV19 and TRBJ2-2, with D uncertain. The germline CDR1 and CDR2 sequences are LNHDA and SQIVND (reference sequence). V lost 5 bases, J lost 6 bases, and 7 bases lay in between. This CDR3 region has 12 residues. Here the CDR3 DNA reads TGTGCCAGTAGTCGACAAGCCGGGGAGCTGTTTTTT. Amino acids: CASSRQAGELFF.

CDR3 DNA sequence: TGTGCCAGCAGCCAAGGCGTAGCCTTGGCGGCTTTCTTT. Its protein is CASSQGVALAAFF. This chain connects TRBV14 to TRBJ1-1; no firm D call. This CDR3 has 13 amino acids. The V gene's germline CDR1 is SGHDN and CDR2 FVKESK. Trimming took off 1 base at V and 11 bases at J, with 14 bases between the two ends.

This clone has a single count. The genes are TRBV27 and TRBJ2-1, with 8 bases identical to TRBD1. The junction had 7 bases not matched to a gene; V was cut back by 9 bases and J by 0 bases. Germline V gene data show CDR1 as MNHEY and CDR2 as SMNVEV (reference sequence). This CDR3 contains 15 residues. The CDR3 nucleotides read TGTGCCAGTAATACCAGGGGGCGCTCCTACAATGAGCAGTTCTTC. It translates to CASNTRGRSYNEQFF.

V usage is TRBV4-1 and J usage is TRBJ1-2, with TRBD1 as a possible D gene (5 bases). Germline V gene data show CDR1 as MGHRA and CDR2 as YSYEKL. Deletions cut 0 bases from V and 5 bases from J, with 13 bases between. There are 15 residues in the CDR3. The CDR3 loop is CASSQDSGGAYGYTF. The CDR3 region has the DNA TGCGCCAGCAGCCAAGATTCTGGAGGGGCTTATGGCTACACCTTC.

In its sample, this clone was seen once. CDR3 in DNA: TGTGCCAGCAGCTTAGAGCTCGGAGGCTCCTACAATGAGCAGTTCTTC. Translating gives CASSLELGGSYNEQFF. The chain links TRBV11-2 to TRBJ2-1, with D tentatively TRBD2 (5 bases). Trimming took off 0 bases at V and 0 bases at J, with 9 bases between the two ends. The CDR3 totals 16 residues. Germline V gives CDR1 SGHAT, CDR2 FQNNGV.

This rearrangement joins TRBV2 to TRBJ1-1; 7 nucleotides line up with TRBD1. CDR1 is SNHLY, CDR2 FYNNEI, per germline. This CDR3 comprises 15 residues. The junction had 9 bases not matched to a gene; V was cut back by 6 bases and J by 2 bases. This chain's CDR3 is CASRDWDSPNTEAFF. CDR3 coding DNA: TGTGCCAGCAGGGATTGGGACAGTCCTAACACTGAAGCTTTCTTT.

This sequence joins TRBV5-1 and TRBJ2-5; 9 bases line up with TRBD1. This CDR3 is 16 amino acids long. The V and J ends lost 4 bases and 4 bases, in that order; junction bases with no gene match: 11. CDR1 SGHRS and CDR2 YFSETQ come from the germline V gene. The CDR3 spells CASSTSQQGAGETQYF. The CDR3 nucleotides read TGCGCCAGCAGCACCTCACAACAGGGGGCGGGAGAGACCCAGTACTTC.

The genes are TRBV7-6 and TRBJ2-2, with D perhaps matching TRBD2 (5 bases). The CDR3 has 14 amino acids. V was trimmed by 1 base and J by 3 bases, leaving 6 bases between them. CDR1 and CDR2 (germline): SGHVS, FNYEAQ. CDR3 sequence: CASSLGEHTGELFF. CDR3 bases: TGTGCCAGCAGCTTAGGGGAGCACACCGGGGAGCTGTTTTTT.

V usage is TRBV4-1 and J usage is TRBJ2-5; 9 nucleotides align to TRBD2. V trimming: 4 bases; J trimming: 6 bases; junction bases outside the gene matches: 9. Germline V gene sequence: CDR1 MGHRA, CDR2 YSYEKL. CDR3 length: 15 amino acids. CDR3 DNA: TGCGCCAGCAGCCCCGGACTAGCGATGAAAAAGACCCAGTACTTC. This encodes CASSPGLAMKKTQYF.

The chain recombines TRBV25-1 with TRBJ2-7; 7 nucleotides align to TRBD2. The CDR3 is 16 residues long. Germline trimming cut 7 bases from V and 0 bases from J; bases unmatched to any gene: 12. Per germline, CDR1 MGHDK and CDR2 SYGVNS. The CDR3 DNA reads TGTGCCAGCACCCCGGGTAGCGGGCAAAGCTCCTACGAGCAGTACTTC. Its translation: CASTPGSGQSSYEQYF.

This chain connects TRBV5-6 to TRBJ1-1; 7 positions agree with TRBD1. Germline V lookup: CDR1 SGHDT, CDR2 YYEEEE. CDR3 length: 13 residues. Trimming cost V 2 bases and J 10 bases; bases outside gene matches: 8. The CDR3 spells CASSFGQAQGAFF. For the CDR3, the DNA is TGTGCCAGCAGCTTCGGACAGGCCCAGGGAGCTTTCTTT. The full variable domain, in which reference TRBV5-6 and TRBJ1-1 provide the parts outside the CDR3, is DAGVTQSPTHLIKTRGQQVTLRCSPKSGHDTVSWYQQALGQGPQFIFQYYEEEERQRGNFPDRFSGHQFPNYSSELNVNALLLGDSALYLCASSFGQAQGAFFGQGTRLTVV.